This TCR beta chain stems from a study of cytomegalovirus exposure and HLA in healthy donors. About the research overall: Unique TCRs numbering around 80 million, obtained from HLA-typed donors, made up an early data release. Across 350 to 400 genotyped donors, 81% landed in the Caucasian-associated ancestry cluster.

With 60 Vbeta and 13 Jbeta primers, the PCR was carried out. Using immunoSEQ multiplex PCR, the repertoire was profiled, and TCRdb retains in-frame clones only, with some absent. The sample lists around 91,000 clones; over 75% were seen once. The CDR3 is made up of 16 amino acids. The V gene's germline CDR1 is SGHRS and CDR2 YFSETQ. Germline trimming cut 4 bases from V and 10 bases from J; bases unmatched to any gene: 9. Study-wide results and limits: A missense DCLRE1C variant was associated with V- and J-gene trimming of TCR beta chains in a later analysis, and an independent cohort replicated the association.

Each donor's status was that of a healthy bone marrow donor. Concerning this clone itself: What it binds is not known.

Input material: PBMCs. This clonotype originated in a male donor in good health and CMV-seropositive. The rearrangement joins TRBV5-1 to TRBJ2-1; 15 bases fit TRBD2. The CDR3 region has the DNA TGCGCCAGCAGCACCGGACTAGCGGGAGGGCCTGGAGAGCAGTTCTTC. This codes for CASSTGLAGGPGEQFF.